The rows below give T cell receptor beta chains drawn from one sample of a study of T cell responses to AZD1222 COVID-19 vaccine. Sequencing was performed with immunoSEQ multiplex PCR; in TCRdb, only in-frame clones are kept and a portion is missing. The repertoire holds about 80,000 clones, with approximately 89% as singletons. Material: peripheral blood, obtained 28 days after the second AZD1222 dose. The source is an adult who received the AZD1222 COVID-19 vaccine. The CDR3 runs from the conserved cysteine through the conserved F or W. Each record gives: CDR3 length, J gene, D gene, clone size, V gene, CDR3 DNA, CDR3 protein. The D gene is left open where the match is weak. Part of the rows lack a size; the others show once, few, many or a class for expanded clones.

15 TRBJ2-1 TRBD2 - TRBV13 TGTGCCAGCAGCCCAACTAGCGGGAGGATCAATGAGCAGTTCTTC CASSPTSGRINEQFF
14 TRBJ1-3 TRBD1 - TRBV28 TGTGCCAGCAGCCATACAGGGGCTGGAAACACCATATATTTT CASSHTGAGNTIYF
17 TRBJ2-3 TRBD1 once TRBV18 TGTGCCAGCTCACCTATCTACAGGGGACCTAGCACAGATACGCAGTATTTT CASSPIYRGPSTDTQYF
15 TRBJ1-5 - - TRBV4-1 TGCGCCAGCAGCCAGAGGGAAGGAACTAATCAGCCCCAGCATTTT CASSQREGTNQPQHF
16 TRBJ2-7 TRBD2 - TRBV27 TGTGCCAGCAGTTTCCTTTTGGGTAGCGGGGCTTACGAGCAGTACTTC CASSFLLGSGAYEQYF
15 TRBJ2-7 TRBD2 - TRBV2 TGTGCCAGCGCAGGACTAGCGGCGATCTCCTACGAGCAGTACTTC CASAGLAAISYEQYF
16 TRBJ2-6 - - TRBV28 TGTGCCAGCAGCCTTGGTGTGGGCGCTGGGGCCAACGTCCTGACTTTC CASSLGVGAGANVLTF
15 TRBJ2-7 - - TRBV19 TGTGCCAGTAGTCCCAGGACCTCCCCGGAGTACGAGCAGTACTTC CASSPRTSPEYEQYF
18 TRBJ2-3 - - TRBV18 TGTGCCAGCTCACCCCTTGGTCAGGGGACGGGAGAGGCGGATACGCAGTATTTT CASSPLGQGTGEADTQYF
14 TRBJ2-7 - - TRBV7-2 TGTGCCAGCACCCTCGGACCGGGGAACTACGAGCAGTACTTC CASTLGPGNYEQYF
13 TRBJ1-2 - - TRBV21-1 TGTGCCAGCAGAAGCGATCTTTCCTATGGCTACACCTTC CASRSDLSYGYTF
17 TRBJ1-6 - - TRBV27 TGTGCCAGCACCCTTCGGATCAGGGAGGACTATAATTCACCCCTCCACTTT CASTLRIREDYNSPLHF
12 TRBJ1-6 - - TRBV6-5 TGTGCCAGCAGCGGGGTCGGCTCACCCCTCCACTTT CASSGVGSPLHF
16 TRBJ1-1 - - TRBV7-8 TGTGCCAGCAGCTTAGCCGGGGGGATACAGAACACTGAAGCTTTCTTT CASSLAGGIQNTEAFF
19 TRBJ2-1 - - TRBV11-2 TGTGCCAGCAGCTTGTGCGGCCAGGGCCTAAGAAGCTCCTACAATGGGCAGTTCTTC CASSLCGQGLRSSYNGQFF
15 TRBJ1-5 TRBD1 - TRBV6-1 TGTGCCAGCAGTGAATACAGGGGGAGCAATCAGCCCCAGCATTTT CASSEYRGSNQPQHF
15 TRBJ2-7 - few TRBV7-3 TGTGCCAGCAGCTTAATGCTCGGACAGTCCTACGAGCAGTACTTC CASSLMLGQSYEQYF
11 TRBJ1-2 - - TRBV10-3 TGTGCCATCAGTGTTAGCTATGGCTACACCTTC CAISVSYGYTF
14 TRBJ2-7 TRBD2 - TRBV6-2/TRBV6-3 TGTGCCAGCAGCCCTGGGGGGGTAACCTACGAGCAGTACTTC CASSPGGVTYEQYF
11 TRBJ2-2 - - TRBV21-1 TGTGCCAGCTTCGTCACCGGGGAGCTGTTTTTT CASFVTGELFF
14 TRBJ2-7 - - TRBV6-5 TGTGCCACCGGGCGGGCAGGCCTATTAGGGGAGCAGTACTTC CATGRAGLLGEQYF
13 TRBJ2-7 TRBD1 - TRBV14 TGTGCCAGCAGCCACGGACAGGGGCTCGAGCAGTACTTC CASSHGQGLEQYF
15 TRBJ1-2 - - TRBV21-1 TGTGCCAGCAGCAAGTCAGGGGCTGCTAACTATGGCTACACCTTC CASSKSGAANYGYTF
16 TRBJ2-2 - - TRBV5-1 TGCGCCAGCAGCGGAACAGCGAACCTGAACACCGGGGAGCTGTTTTTT CASSGTANLNTGELFF
13 TRBJ1-6 TRBD1 - TRBV18 TGTGCCAGCTCACAGGGGGCAGGGTCACCCCTCCACTTT CASSQGAGSPLHF
15 TRBJ2-7 TRBD2 - TRBV5-3 TGTGCCAGAAGCTTGGCTAGCGGGATAGGCATCGAGCAGTACTTC CARSLASGIGIEQYF
14 TRBJ2-2 - - TRBV2 TGTGCCAGCAGGGGAGACGCGAACACCGGGGAGCTGTTTTTT CASRGDANTGELFF
14 TRBJ1-1 - - TRBV18 TGTGCCAGCTCACGGGGGCATGAAGACACTGAAGCTTTCTTT CASSRGHEDTEAFF